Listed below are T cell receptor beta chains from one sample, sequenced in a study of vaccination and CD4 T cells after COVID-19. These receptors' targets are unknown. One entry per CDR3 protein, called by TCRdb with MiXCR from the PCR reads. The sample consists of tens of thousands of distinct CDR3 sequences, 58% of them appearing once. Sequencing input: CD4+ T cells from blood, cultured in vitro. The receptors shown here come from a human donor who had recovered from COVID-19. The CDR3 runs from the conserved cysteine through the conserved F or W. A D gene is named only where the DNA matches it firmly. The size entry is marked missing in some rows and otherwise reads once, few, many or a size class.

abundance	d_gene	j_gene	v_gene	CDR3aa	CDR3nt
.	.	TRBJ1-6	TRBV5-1	CASSSKSSYNSPLHF	TGCGCCAGCAGCTCCAAGAGCTCCTATAATTCACCCCTCCACTTT
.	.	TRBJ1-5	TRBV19	CASSSGDTKNQPQHF	TGTGCCAGTAGTAGCGGCGATACCAAGAATCAGCCCCAGCATTTT
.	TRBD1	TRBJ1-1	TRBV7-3	CASSTTGRDGTEAFF	TGTGCCAGCAGCACGACAGGGCGGGATGGCACTGAAGCTTTCTTT
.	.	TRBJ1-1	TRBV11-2	CASSQWGAVAFF	TGTGCCAGCAGCCAATGGGGGGCGGTAGCTTTCTTT
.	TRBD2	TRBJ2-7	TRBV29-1	CSVSTSGWNYF	TGCAGCGTATCGACTAGCGGGTGGAACTACTTC
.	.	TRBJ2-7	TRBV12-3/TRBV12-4	CASSFWGGGQYF	TGTGCCAGCAGTTTTTGGGGAGGAGGTCAGTACTTC
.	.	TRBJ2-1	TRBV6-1	CASLARSYNEQFF	TGTGCCAGCCTAGCTCGCTCCTACAATGAGCAGTTCTTC
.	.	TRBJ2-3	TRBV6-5	CASSYSSGSTDTQYF	TGTGCCAGCAGTTACTCGAGTGGAAGCACAGATACGCAGTATTTT
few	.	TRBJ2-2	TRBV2	CASQVAGELFF	TGTGCCAGCCAGGTGGCCGGGGAGCTGTTTTTT
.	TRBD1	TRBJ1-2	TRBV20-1	CSARQGATPRMTF	TGCAGTGCTCGACAGGGGGCTACACCCCGCATGACCTTC
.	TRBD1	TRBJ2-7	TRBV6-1	CASSPRQGAAYEQYF	TGTGCCAGCAGTCCCCGACAGGGGGCAGCCTACGAGCAGTACTTC
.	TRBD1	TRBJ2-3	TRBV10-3	CAISAATYRGRTDTQYF	TGTGCCATCAGTGCCGCCACCTACAGGGGGCGCACAGATACGCAGTATTTT
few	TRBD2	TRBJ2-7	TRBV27	CASSLREGSEQYF	TGTGCCAGCAGTTTGAGGGAGGGTTCCGAGCAGTACTTC
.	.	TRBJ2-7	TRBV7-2	CTSSLGGSGYEQYF	TGTACCAGCAGCTTAGGGGGGTCGGGCTACGAGCAGTACTTC
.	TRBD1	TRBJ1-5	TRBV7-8	CASSWDRFNQPQHF	TGTGCCAGCAGCTGGGACAGATTCAATCAGCCCCAGCATTTT
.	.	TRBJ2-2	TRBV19	CASSILRDNTGELFF	TGTGCCAGTAGTATTCTGCGGGACAACACCGGGGAGCTGTTTTTT
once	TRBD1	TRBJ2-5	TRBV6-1	CASRMDRARETQYF	TGTGCCAGCAGGATGGACAGGGCGCGGGAGACCCAGTACTTC
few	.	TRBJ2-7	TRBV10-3	CAIRITGSQEQYF	TGTGCCATCAGGATTACAGGGTCTCAAGAGCAGTACTTC
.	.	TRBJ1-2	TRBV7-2	CASSLGAHYGYTF	TGTGCCAGCAGCTTAGGGGCCCACTATGGCTACACCTTC
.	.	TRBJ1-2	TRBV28	CASSVGGADYGYTF	TGTGCCAGCAGTGTCGGGGGCGCCGACTATGGCTACACCTTC
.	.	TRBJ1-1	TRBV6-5	CASSYSRVWDTEAFF	TGTGCCAGCAGTTACTCGAGGGTATGGGACACTGAAGCTTTCTTT
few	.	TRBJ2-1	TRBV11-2	CASSQLVGSYNEQFF	TGTGCCAGCAGCCAACTGGTGGGGTCCTACAATGAGCAGTTCTTC
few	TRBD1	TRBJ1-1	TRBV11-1	CASNAQGAMRNTEAFF	TGTGCCAGCAACGCACAGGGGGCGATGAGGAACACTGAAGCTTTCTTT
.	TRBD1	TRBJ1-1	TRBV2	CASRGQGRTEAFF	TGTGCCAGCAGGGGACAGGGTAGGACTGAAGCTTTCTTT
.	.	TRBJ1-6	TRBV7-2	CASSPGWASSPLHF	TGTGCCAGCAGCCCTGGGTGGGCAAGTTCACCCCTCCACTTT
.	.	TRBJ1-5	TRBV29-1	CSVADSNQPQHF	TGCAGCGTTGCCGACAGCAATCAGCCCCAGCATTTT
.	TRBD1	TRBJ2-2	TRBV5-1	CASSLEAVRGPANTGELFF	TGCGCCAGCAGCTTGGAGGCAGTAAGGGGGCCCGCGAACACCGGGGAGCTGTTTTTT
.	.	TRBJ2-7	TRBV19	CASSPGGGGGQYF	TGTGCCAGTAGCCCAGGAGGGGGCGGGGGGCAGTACTTC
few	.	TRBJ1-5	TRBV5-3	CARSLGHGYQPQHF	TGTGCCAGAAGCTTGGGACACGGTTATCAGCCCCAGCATTTT
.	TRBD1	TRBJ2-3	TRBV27	CASRRTGITDTQYF	TGTGCCAGCAGGCGGACAGGCATCACAGATACGCAGTATTTT
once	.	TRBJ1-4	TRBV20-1	CSALTGDGEKLFF	TGCAGTGCCCTGACGGGAGATGGGGAAAAACTGTTTTTT
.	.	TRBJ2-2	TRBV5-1	CASSLAVSAGGELFF	TGCGCCAGCAGCTTGGCCGTCTCGGCGGGCGGGGAGCTGTTTTTT
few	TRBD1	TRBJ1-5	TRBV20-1	CSAAGTGTGGNQPQHF	TGCAGTGCCGCCGGCACCGGGACAGGGGGCAATCAGCCCCAGCATTTT